The 24 T cell receptor beta chains listed next were all sequenced from one sample in a study of cytomegalovirus exposure and HLA in healthy donors (TCRdb year 2017). Library preparation was by the immunoSEQ multiplex PCR assay. For the multiplex PCR, a mixture combining 60 forward primers for TCR Vbeta segments and 13 reverse primers for TCR Jbeta segments was used. Entries here come from immuneACCESS through TCRdb and include only in-frame sequences with V and J called. Some clones fail to appear in such tables; in the studies checked, an unresolved V gene covers under half of the shortfall, and the cause of the remainder is unknown. The sample yields about 150,000 clones; 75% to 85% were counted once. In total, the top ten clones hold around 7.2% of the sample. Material for sequencing was PBMCs. The source is a man aged 30 to 39 in good health and CMV-seropositive.

The V and J genes are TRBV2 and TRBJ2-3; 9 bases match TRBD2. J gave up 2 bases and V 10 bases, and 7 bases lay outside the gene matches. Germline V gene lookup returns CDR1 SNHLY and CDR2 FYNNEI. CDR3 length: 14 residues. CDR3 sequence: CATDSGGDTDTQYF. Written as DNA, the CDR3 is TGTGCCACCGATAGCGGGGGAGACACAGATACGCAGTATTTT.

This clone was counted only a few times. The chain uses TRBV14 and TRBJ2-1; TRBD2 matches at 7 bases. There are 14 residues in the CDR3. Trimming cost V 5 bases and J 4 bases; bases outside gene matches: 5. Germline assignment: CDR1 SGHDN and CDR2 FVKESK. DNA for the CDR3: TGTGCCAGCAGCGGGAGGGAGGGATACAATGAGCAGTTCTTC. This codes for CASSGREGYNEQFF.

This clone was seen once. This rearrangement joins TRBV4-3 to TRBJ1-2; tentatively, D is TRBD1 (6 bases). V was trimmed by 0 bases and J by 4 bases, leaving 15 bases between them. The V gene's germline CDR1 is LGHNA and CDR2 YSLEER. The CDR3 loop spans 16 amino acids. The CDR3: CASSQDSSGGTYGYTF. CDR3 coding DNA: TGCGCCAGCAGCCAAGATTCGTCGGGGGGCACCTATGGCTACACCTTC.

The chain has TRBV27 and TRBJ2-1; no clear D. Germline CDR1 and CDR2: MNHEY and SMNVEV (reference sequence). V was trimmed by 0 bases and J by 7 bases, leaving 10 bases between them. The CDR3 sequence is 14 residues long. Written as DNA, the CDR3 is TGTGCCAGCAGTTTATCCAGACTCTTGAATGAGCAGTTCTTC. Translated: CASSLSRLLNEQFF.

The chain carries TRBV5-4 and TRBJ1-1; 7 bases are shared with TRBD1. CDR3 length: 15 residues. Germline V gene sequence: CDR1 SGHNT, CDR2 YYREEE (reference sequence). Trimming cost V 0 bases and J 0 bases; bases outside gene matches: 2. CDR3 amino acids: CASSLGGQLNTEAFF. CDR3 DNA: TGTGCCAGCAGCTTGGGGGGACAGCTGAACACTGAAGCTTTCTTT.

The rearrangement uses TRBV19 and TRBJ1-1; D remains ambiguous. CDR1 and CDR2 from the germline V gene are LNHDA and SQIVND (reference sequence). V was cut by 5 bases and J by 1 base, with 8 bases left in between. The CDR3 is 13 residues long. CDR3: CASSEVANTEAFF. The CDR3 DNA reads as TGTGCCAGTAGTGAGGTCGCGAACACTGAAGCTTTCTTT. Drawing the rest from reference TRBV19 and TRBJ1-1, the complete variable domain is DGGITQSPKYLFRKEGQNVTLSCEQNLNHDAMYWYRQDPGQGLRLIYYSQIVNDFQKGDIAEGYSVSREKKESFPLTVTSAQKNPTAFYLCASSEVANTEAFFGQGTRLTVV.

The V and J genes are TRBV5-1 and TRBJ1-2; 8 bases are a match to TRBD1. Germline V CDR1 and CDR2: SGHRS, YFSETQ. With V trimmed by 2 bases and J by 7 bases, 7 bases remained unmatched. This CDR3 contains 14 residues. CDR3 in amino acids: CASSFLLTGVGYTF. The CDR3 DNA is TGCGCCAGCAGCTTCTTATTGACAGGGGTTGGCTACACCTTC.

The gene calls are TRBV4-2 and TRBJ2-2; TRBD2 agrees at 12 bases. The V gene end was trimmed by 1 base and the J gene end by 3 bases; junction bases not matched to a gene: 6. This CDR3 spans 18 amino acids. Germline-derived CDR1 and CDR2 are LGHNA and YNFKEQ. For the CDR3, the DNA is TGTGCCAGCAGCCAAGGGGAAGGACTAGCGGGATACACCGGGGAGCTGTTTTTT. Translation: CASSQGEGLAGYTGELFF.

The chain joins TRBV5-6 to TRBJ1-6, with TRBD1 identical over 8 bases. V gave up 4 bases and J gave up 9 bases; unmatched junction bases: 9. The CDR3 is made up of 15 amino acids. Germline CDR1 is SGHDT and CDR2 is YYEEEE. The CDR3 sequence: CASSPWTGIISPLHF. CDR3 DNA sequence: TGTGCCAGCAGCCCCTGGACAGGGATTATTTCACCCCTCCACTTT.

With regard to this clone: This sample also contains other DNA sequences that code for the same CDR3. The chain uses TRBV19 and TRBJ2-5; unclear D gene. The CDR3 runs to 11 residues. Trimming took 3 bases from V and 5 from J, leaving 4 bases between them. Looked up from germline, CDR1 is LNHDA and CDR2 is SQIVND (reference sequence). The CDR3 loop is CASSIRETQYF. The DNA of the CDR3 is TGTGCCAGTAGTATCCGGGAGACCCAGTACTTC.

This clone was found once. The chain joins TRBV9 to TRBJ1-4; no reliable D call. The CDR3 length is 16 residues. The germline V gene has CDR1 SGDLS and CDR2 YYNGEE. The V and J ends lost 4 bases and 1 base respectively, with 14 bases between them. The DNA of the CDR3 is TGTGCCAGCAGCTCAAATTCTGGAGAAACTAATGAAAAACTGTTTTTT. Translated, it gives CASSSNSGETNEKLFF.

The rearrangement joins TRBV11-2 to TRBJ1-1, with TRBD1 matching over 8 bases. Per germline, CDR1 SGHAT and CDR2 FQNNGV. The V and J ends lost 3 bases and 0 bases, in that order; junction bases with no gene match: 6. This CDR3 region has 16 residues. The CDR3 DNA is TGTGCCAGCAGCTTTGGACAGGGAACCTTGAACACTGAAGCTTTCTTT. It yields the protein CASSFGQGTLNTEAFF.

The chain combines TRBV5-1 with TRBJ1-4; unclear D gene. CDR1 and CDR2 from the germline V gene are SGHRS and YFSETQ. The V gene lost 1 base and the J gene lost 7 bases, with 8 bases spanning the gap. The CDR3 is 13 amino acids. CDR3 protein: CASSLSGSEKLFF. The CDR3 DNA sequence: TGCGCCAGCAGCTTGTCCGGGAGTGAAAAACTGTTTTTT.

Only one count was recorded for this clone. The chain is built from TRBV7-9 and TRBJ2-1, with 11 bases that match TRBD2. The V gene end was trimmed by 1 base and the J gene end by 6 bases; junction bases not matched to a gene: 2. Germline V gene lookup returns CDR1 SEHNR and CDR2 FQNEAQ (reference sequence). The CDR3 runs to 15 residues. The chain's CDR3 is CASSLEGLAANEQFF. CDR3 DNA sequence: TGTGCCAGCAGCTTAGAGGGACTAGCGGCCAATGAGCAGTTCTTC.

CDR3 sequence: CASSISQGSEQYF. The DNA of the CDR3 is TGTGCCAGTAGTATATCACAGGGGAGCGAGCAGTACTTC. This chain links TRBV19 with TRBJ2-7; 7 nucleotides match TRBD1. Germline V gene sequence: CDR1 LNHDA, CDR2 SQIVND (reference sequence). The ends lost 2 bases at V and 6 bases at J; junction bases unmatched: 4. The CDR3 consists of 13 residues.

This chain joins TRBV7-3 and TRBJ2-3; 10 bases map to TRBD2. Germline CDR1 reads SGHTA; CDR2 reads FQGTGA. This CDR3 comprises 15 residues. With V trimmed by 5 bases and J by 6 bases, 8 bases remained unmatched. CDR3 protein: CASSPQRGGLDTQYF. The CDR3 DNA reads TGTGCCAGCAGCCCACAGCGGGGGGGCTTGGATACGCAGTATTTT. Variable domain in full (rest from reference TRBV7-3 and TRBJ2-3): GAGVSQTPSNKVTEKGKYVELRCDPISGHTALYWYRQSLGQGPEFLIYFQGTGAADDSGLPNDRFFAVRPEGSVSTLKIQRTERGDSAVYLCASSPQRGGLDTQYFGPGTRLTVL.

The chain combines TRBV4-1 with TRBJ2-6; possibly TRBD1 for D (6 bases). CDR3 length: 15 residues. Germline V lookup: CDR1 MGHRA, CDR2 YSYEKL. Trimming left V 10 bases short and J 0 bases short, with 13 bases between. The CDR3 is CATQDSYSGANVLTF. CDR3 nucleotide sequence: TGCGCCACCCAGGACAGTTACTCTGGGGCCAACGTCCTGACTTTC.

The chain carries TRBV5-5 and TRBJ1-1; D might be TRBD1 (5 bases). This CDR3 is 13 amino acids long. V lost 4 bases to trimming and J lost 1 base, with 8 bases between them. In germline, CDR1 is SGHKS, CDR2 YYEKEE (reference sequence). CDR3 sequence reads: CASSLTGNTEAFF. The CDR3 DNA reads TGTGCCAGCAGCCTCACAGGGAACACTGAAGCTTTCTTT.

This chain links TRBV7-9 with TRBJ1-1; 7 bases agree with TRBD1. The CDR3 totals 14 residues. V was pared by 8 bases and J by 4 bases, with 10 bases of the junction left unmatched. The germline V gene has CDR1 SEHNR and CDR2 FQNEAQ (reference sequence). The CDR3 DNA reads TGTGCCAGCCTCCCCCTGGCAGGGGGCACTGAAGCTTTCTTT. This sequence encodes CASLPLAGGTEAFF.

V gene TRBV12-5 combines with J gene TRBJ2-1; 9 bases line up with TRBD2. Unmatched junction bases numbered 3, after V lost 6 bases and J lost 0 bases. CDR3 length: 15 residues. Per germline, CDR1 LGHNT and CDR2 FRNRAP. The CDR3 here is CASGPSGTSYNEQFF. The CDR3 DNA reads as TGTGCTAGTGGCCCTAGCGGGACCTCCTACAATGAGCAGTTCTTC.

Only one count was recorded for this clone. The gene calls are TRBV11-2 and TRBJ2-3; D remains unclear. The CDR3 is 16 residues long. From germline, CDR1 is SGHAT and CDR2 FQNNGV. Between the trimmed V and J ends, which lost 0 bases and 0 bases, there was a span of 10 bases. CDR3 in DNA: TGTGCCAGCAGCTTAGATTTCGGTCAAAGCACAGATACGCAGTATTTT. Protein: CASSLDFGQSTDTQYF.

The rearrangement joins TRBV30 to TRBJ1-3, with 11 bases identical to TRBD1. The CDR3 runs 13 residues. Germline V gene lookup returns CDR1 GTSNPN and CDR2 SVGIG (reference sequence). V lost 7 bases to trimming and J lost 3 bases; unmatched junction nucleotides: 2. The CDR3 loop is CASGTGGGNTIYF. CDR3 nucleotide sequence: TGTGCCTCCGGGACAGGGGGTGGAAACACCATATATTTT. Full variable domain (remainder filled in from reference TRBV30 and TRBJ1-3): SQTIHQWPATLVQPVGSPLSLECTVEGTSNPNLYWYRQAAGRGLQLLFYSVGIGQISSEVPQNLSASRPQDRQFILSSKKLLLSDSGFYLCASGTGGGNTIYFGEGSWLTVV.

The rearrangement uses TRBV7-2 and TRBJ1-2; tentative D call: TRBD1 (6 bases). The CDR3 spans 13 residues. Germline CDR1 is SGHTA and CDR2 is FQGNSA. Trimming removed 5 bases from V and 7 bases from J, with 14 bases in between. CDR3 nucleotide sequence: TGTGCCAGCAGCCTCAGACAGGAACGTGGCTACACCTTC. Translating gives CASSLRQERGYTF.

The V call is TRBV12-5, the J call TRBJ2-1, with 8 bases matching TRBD2. The CDR3 runs to 18 residues. With V trimmed by 7 bases and J by 0 bases, 14 bases remained unmatched. CDR1 is LGHNT, CDR2 FRNRAP, per germline. CDR3 sequence reads: CASALQGASGSSYNEQFF. CDR3 nucleotide sequence: TGTGCTAGTGCTCTCCAGGGTGCAAGCGGGAGCTCCTACAATGAGCAGTTCTTC.